This record looks at one T cell receptor beta chain sequence and its context. Its target is unknown. This specimen comes from a study of response to subunit inactivated influenza vaccine. TCRdb reanalysed the RT-PCR reads using MiXCR and keeps one entry per CDR3 protein. Of 500,000 to 550,000 distinct CDR3 sequences in the sample, roughly 7.9% were seen once. The CDR3 consists of 18 residues. Per germline, CDR1 SGHDN and CDR2 FVKESK. V trimming: 0 bases; J trimming: 1 base; junction bases outside the gene matches: 8. General study findings and limits: The authors suggested that every seasonal influenza vaccination recruits few new T cells.

Sequenced here: PBMCs from blood, sampled less than 25 months after vaccination. The chain is built from TRBV14 and TRBJ2-2; 7 nucleotides align to TRBD2. The receptor was isolated from a man in his fifties or sixties who received an inactivated influenza vaccine. CDR3 bases: TGTGCCAGCAGCCAAGAAGTGCGATCTAGCGGGAACACCGGGGAGCTGTTTTTT. Residues: CASSQEVRSSGNTGELFF.